The 30 T cell receptor beta chains reported below all come from one sample, sequenced in a study of blood T cell repertoires in COVID-19. Method: immunoSEQ multiplex PCR; TCRdb's copy keeps in-frame clones and lacks some. In the table there are some 170,000 clones, more than 80% of which are singletons. Sequencing used peripheral blood. These receptors originate from a human donor in a cohort sampled during active COVID-19.

This chain links TRBV28 with TRBJ2-1; perhaps TRBD1 as D (5 bases). CDR1 is MDHEN, CDR2 SYDVKM, per germline. V was pared by 5 bases and J by 0 bases, with 14 bases between. The CDR3 has 16 residues. CDR3 amino acids: CASSKGGRASYNEQFF. DNA of the CDR3: TGTGCCAGCAGTAAGGGTGGCAGGGCCTCCTACAATGAGCAGTTCTTC.

The chain recombines TRBV9 with TRBJ1-2; 11 positions match TRBD1. Germline V gene data show CDR1 as SGDLS and CDR2 as YYNGEE. This CDR3 comprises 16 residues. The trim removed 4 bases at V and 8 bases at J, leaving 13 bases unmatched. The CDR3 nucleotides read TGTGCCAGCAGCACTTCCCGGGACAGGGGGAGTTGGGGCTACACCTTC. Translation gives CASSTSRDRGSWGYTF.

The V gene is TRBV29-1, the J gene TRBJ2-3; D gene ambiguous. Trimming left V 3 bases short and J 3 bases short, with 13 bases between. Germline lookup yields CDR1 SQVTM and CDR2 ANQGSEA. There are 14 residues in the CDR3. The CDR3 DNA reads TGCAGCGTTGATGGTTTAGCTAGTACAGATACGCAGTATTTT. It encodes CSVDGLASTDTQYF.

This sequence joins TRBV15 and TRBJ1-5; the D gene is possibly TRBD1 (5 bases). Trimming shortened V by 5 bases and J by 4 bases, and 18 bases separated the two germline ends. The germline V gene encodes CDR1 LNHNV and CDR2 YYDKDF (reference sequence). There are 16 residues in the CDR3. The CDR3 loop is CATSPWASGGNQPQHF. CDR3 bases: TGTGCCACCAGCCCTTGGGCCTCGGGGGGTAATCAGCCCCAGCATTTT.

The chain recombines TRBV7-9 with TRBJ1-5, with 7 bases aligning to TRBD1. Germline CDR1 reads SEHNR; CDR2 reads FQNEAQ (reference sequence). J was trimmed by 3 bases and V by 5 bases; bases with no gene match: 4. The length of the CDR3 is 14 residues. CDR3 nucleotide sequence: TGTGCCAGCAGCCCAGGGGGTTACAATCAGCCCCAGCATTTT. Translating gives CASSPGGYNQPQHF.

The CDR3 sequence is CASGTPRGTEAFF. The CDR3 DNA reads as TGCGCCAGCGGAACACCAAGGGGCACTGAAGCTTTCTTT. This rearrangement joins TRBV23-1 to TRBJ1-1, with D perhaps matching TRBD1 (5 bases). TRBV23-1 is flagged as an ORF with uncertain function. This CDR3 is built from 13 residues. The V and J ends lost 8 bases and 4 bases respectively, with 14 bases between them.

V gene TRBV10-3 combines with J gene TRBJ1-2, with 7 bases matching TRBD1. The CDR3 length is 12 residues. CDR1 and CDR2 (germline): ENHRY, SYGVKD. The V and J ends lost 6 bases and 3 bases, in that order; junction bases with no gene match: 1. CDR3 loop: CAISQGDYGYTF. The CDR3 DNA is TGTGCCATCAGCCAGGGGGACTATGGCTACACCTTC.

The rearrangement joins TRBV3-1 (or the pseudogene TRBV3-2) to TRBJ1-3, with D perhaps TRBD1 (5 bases). V lost 1 base and J 4 bases, leaving 14 bases between the germline ends. Germline CDR1 reads LGHDT; CDR2 reads YNNKEL (reference sequence). The CDR3 is 16 amino acids. The CDR3 reads CASSQVPREDGNTIYF. CDR3 sequence (DNA): TGTGCCAGCAGCCAAGTTCCCAGGGAGGACGGAAACACCATATATTTT.

The chain employs TRBV11-2 and TRBJ2-7; 13 bases are shared with TRBD2. J lost 0 bases, V lost 0 bases, and 8 bases had no gene match. The CDR3 consists of 19 residues. CDR1 and CDR2 from the germline V gene are SGHAT and FQNNGV. The CDR3, as DNA: TGTGCCAGCAGCTTAGACGGGACTAGCGGGATCTCGAGCTCCTACGAGCAGTACTTC. This encodes CASSLDGTSGISSSYEQYF.

The chain employs TRBV27 and TRBJ2-2; D is uncertain. The V gene's germline CDR1 is MNHEY and CDR2 SMNVEV (reference sequence). The CDR3 has 13 residues. Between the trimmed V and J ends, which lost 7 bases and 6 bases, there was a span of 12 bases. In nucleotides, the CDR3 is TGTGCCAGCACCGTCCGAGAACCCGGGGAGCTGTTTTTT. Amino acids: CASTVREPGELFF.

The chain is built from TRBV2 and TRBJ2-3, with 7 bases lining up with TRBD1. Trimming removed 8 bases from V and 6 bases from J; junction bases left unmatched: 11. The CDR3 extends over 14 amino acids. The germline V gene encodes CDR1 SNHLY and CDR2 FYNNEI. The CDR3 DNA reads TGTGCCAGCCTAAAATGGACAGGCTTGGATACGCAGTATTTT. Encoded protein: CASLKWTGLDTQYF.

The chain links TRBV19 to TRBJ2-6; D is perhaps TRBD2 (5 bases). In germline, CDR1 is LNHDA, CDR2 SQIVND (reference sequence). V was pared by 6 bases and J by 1 base, with 13 bases between. This CDR3 has 16 residues. CDR3 amino acids: CASSPERGSGANVLTF. The DNA for the CDR3 is TGTGCCAGTAGCCCAGAACGGGGATCTGGGGCCAACGTCCTGACTTTC.

The chain couples TRBV27 to TRBJ2-2; D possibly corresponds to TRBD1 (6 bases). Looked up from germline, CDR1 is MNHEY and CDR2 is SMNVEV (reference sequence). The CDR3 covers 18 residues. Deletions cut 2 bases from V and 6 bases from J, with 22 bases between. For the CDR3, the DNA is TGTGCCAGCAGTTTAGGGGGCATCGTTATGGGGGCGCCCGGGGAGCTGTTTTTT. Translated: CASSLGGIVMGAPGELFF.

The chain carries TRBV4-3 and TRBJ2-5, with 8 bases identical to TRBD1. V shed 0 bases and J 5 bases; nucleotides not matched to a gene: 8. The CDR3 is 16 residues long. Germline V gene sequence: CDR1 LGHNA, CDR2 YSLEER. CDR3 in DNA: TGCGCCAGCAGCCAAGATCCAGGGGGCGTCGGGGAGACCCAGTACTTC. Translating gives CASSQDPGGVGETQYF.

DNA for the CDR3: TGTGCCAGTAGTACCTGGACTAGCGGGGGACCCGGCGGTGAGACCCAGTACTTC. Protein sequence: CASSTWTSGGPGGETQYF. This chain links TRBV19 with TRBJ2-5; 13 bases line up with TRBD2. The junction had 13 bases not matched to a gene; V was cut back by 4 bases and J by 5 bases. In germline, CDR1 is LNHDA, CDR2 SQIVND (reference sequence). There are 18 residues in the CDR3.

This chain joins TRBV5-6 and TRBJ1-2; D is perhaps TRBD1 (5 bases). Per germline, CDR1 SGHDT and CDR2 YYEEEE. The CDR3 is made up of 12 amino acids. The germline V and J ends were trimmed by 5 bases and 8 bases, with 13 bases remaining between them. The CDR3 nucleotides read TGTGCCAGCAGAACCCAGGGAGGCGGCTACACCTTC. Translated, it gives CASRTQGGGYTF.

CDR3 residues: CASSGGPLESYTF. The CDR3 nucleotides read TGTGCCAGCAGCGGGGGCCCTCTGGAGAGCTACACCTTC. The genes are TRBV7-2 and TRBJ1-2; a weak D match, TRBD1 (6 bases). Germline V gives CDR1 SGHTA, CDR2 FQGNSA. The CDR3 loop spans 13 amino acids. Trimming removed 5 bases from V and 9 bases from J, with 16 bases in between. The full variable domain, rest sourced from reference TRBV7-2 and TRBJ1-2, is GAGVSQSPSNKVTEKGKDVELRCDPISGHTALYWYRQSLGQGLEFLIYFQGNSAPDKSGLPSDRFSAERTGGSVSTLTIQRTQQEDSAVYLCASSGGPLESYTFGSGTRLTVV.

V is TRBV7-3 and J is TRBJ1-2; TRBD1 is a possible D gene (6 bases). Trimming pared 2 bases from V and 8 bases from J, leaving 12 bases between. CDR1 is SGHTA and CDR2 is FQGTGA in the germline V gene. The CDR3 sequence is 13 residues long. The CDR3 region is CASSLGGADGYTF. In DNA form, the CDR3 reads TGTGCCAGCAGCTTAGGGGGGGCTGACGGCTACACCTTC.

The V gene is TRBV5-4, the J gene TRBJ2-1; D gene uncertain. Germline CDR1 and CDR2: SGHNT and YYREEE (reference sequence). V dropped 0 bases and J dropped 0 bases, with 7 bases sitting between them. The CDR3 runs to 15 residues. The DNA of the CDR3 is TGTGCCAGCAGCTTGGCCGCCAGCTCCTACAATGAGCAGTTCTTC. This codes for CASSLAASSYNEQFF.

This chain uses TRBV10-2 with TRBJ1-1; 8 bases fit TRBD1. The CDR3 is made up of 15 amino acids. CDR1 is WSHSY and CDR2 is SAAADI in the germline V gene. The V gene end was trimmed by 6 bases and the J gene end by 5 bases; junction bases not matched to a gene: 11. CDR3 region: CASSLNTGGGTEAFF. CDR3 DNA: TGCGCCAGCAGCCTTAATACAGGGGGAGGAACTGAAGCTTTCTTT.

This rearrangement joins TRBV18 to TRBJ1-4; TRBD1 is a possible D gene (6 bases). Trimming left V 6 bases short and J 5 bases short, with 25 bases between. Germline V gene lookup returns CDR1 KGHSH and CDR2 LQKENI. The CDR3 is 18 amino acids. CDR3 sequence reads: CASSAGVPGQGRNEKLFF. In DNA, the CDR3 is TGTGCCAGCTCCGCAGGCGTCCCGGGACAAGGACGCAATGAAAAACTGTTTTTT.

The J gene is TRBJ1-2, the V gene TRBV3-1 (or the pseudogene TRBV3-2), with 8 bases aligning to TRBD1. The CDR3 covers 15 residues. Trimming at V came to 0 bases and at J to 4 bases, leaving 4 bases not matched to a gene. Germline values: CDR1 LGHDT, CDR2 YNNKEL (reference sequence). The CDR3 DNA follows: TGTGCCAGCAGCCAAGATGACAGGGGCGTCTATGGCTACACCTTC. This sequence encodes CASSQDDRGVYGYTF.

The chain uses TRBV4-3 and TRBJ1-6; D call uncertain. V lost 3 bases and J 12 bases, leaving 9 bases between the germline ends. The CDR3 spans 12 residues. Germline V gene lookup returns CDR1 LGHNA and CDR2 YSLEER. CDR3 sequence reads: CASSHPTGPLHF. CDR3 coding DNA: TGCGCCAGCAGCCACCCCACGGGACCCCTCCACTTT.

Remarks on this clone: Relative to the germline gene, one junction end is altered; a read error may explain this. This chain links TRBV7-2 with TRBJ1-2; TRBD1 matches 8 bases. CDR1 and CDR2 (germline): SGHTA, FQGNSA. This CDR3 spans 11 amino acids. The CDR3 here is CASSLGRQGIF. The CDR3 bases are TGTGCCAGCAGCTTAGGACGACAGGGGATCTTC.

V gene TRBV28 combines with J gene TRBJ1-5; 10 bases fit TRBD1. Trimming removed 5 bases from V and 7 bases from J; junction bases left unmatched: 14. The CDR3 loop spans 17 amino acids. Germline V lookup: CDR1 MDHEN, CDR2 SYDVKM. CDR3 bases: TGTGCCAGCAGTAGTCAAACGGGACAGGGGAAAGGACAGCCCCAGCATTTT. As protein: CASSSQTGQGKGQPQHF.

The chain carries TRBV7-8 and TRBJ2-7; 11 bases match TRBD2. Per germline, CDR1 SGHVS and CDR2 FQNEAQ. The CDR3 is 15 amino acids. Trimming cost V 4 bases and J 2 bases; bases outside gene matches: 4. The CDR3, as DNA: TGTGCCAGCAGCTCCCTAGCGGGGGGTGCCTACGAGCAGTACTTC. Translating it yields CASSSLAGGAYEQYF. The variable domain in full, completed from reference TRBV7-8 and TRBJ2-7, reads GAGVSQSPRYKVAKRGQDVALRCDPISGHVSLFWYQQALGQGPEFLTYFQNEAQLDKSGLPSDRFFAERPEGSVSTLKIQRTQQEDSAVYLCASSSLAGGAYEQYFGPGTRLTVT.

V gene TRBV29-1 combines with J gene TRBJ2-1, with TRBD1 identical over 7 bases. In germline, CDR1 is SQVTM, CDR2 ANQGSEA. The J segment lost 0 bases and the V segment lost 6 bases, leaving 5 bases of the junction unmatched. CDR3 length equals 14 residues. The CDR3 bases are TGCAGCGTCGGACAGGCCAGCTCCTACAATGAGCAGTTCTTC. Protein: CSVGQASSYNEQFF.

This chain links TRBV9 with TRBJ2-1; TRBD1 matches 8 bases. The CDR3 is 14 residues long. The junction had 4 bases not matched to a gene; V was cut back by 5 bases and J by 3 bases. CDR1 is SGDLS, CDR2 YYNGEE, per germline. The CDR3 protein is CASSHTGGYNEQFF. CDR3 sequence (DNA): TGTGCCAGCAGTCATACAGGGGGCTACAATGAGCAGTTCTTC.

This clone was observed a few times. V is TRBV12-3 or TRBV12-4 and J is TRBJ1-3; D remains ambiguous. V was shortened by 7 bases and J by 4 bases, with 11 bases between the two germline ends. The CDR3 consists of 13 residues. The CDR3 here is CASTARGGNTIYF. The CDR3 nucleotides are TGTGCCAGCACCGCGAGAGGCGGAAACACCATATATTTT.

The rearrangement uses TRBV6-2 or TRBV6-3 and TRBJ1-1; TRBD1 is a possible D gene (5 bases). The germline V and J ends were trimmed by 5 bases and 6 bases, with 16 bases remaining between them. The CDR3 has 14 amino acids. Germline assignment: CDR1 MNHEY and CDR2 SVGEGT. The CDR3 is CASSVDGGTSEAFF. CDR3 nucleotides: TGTGCCAGCAGTGTGGACGGGGGAACATCTGAAGCTTTCTTT.